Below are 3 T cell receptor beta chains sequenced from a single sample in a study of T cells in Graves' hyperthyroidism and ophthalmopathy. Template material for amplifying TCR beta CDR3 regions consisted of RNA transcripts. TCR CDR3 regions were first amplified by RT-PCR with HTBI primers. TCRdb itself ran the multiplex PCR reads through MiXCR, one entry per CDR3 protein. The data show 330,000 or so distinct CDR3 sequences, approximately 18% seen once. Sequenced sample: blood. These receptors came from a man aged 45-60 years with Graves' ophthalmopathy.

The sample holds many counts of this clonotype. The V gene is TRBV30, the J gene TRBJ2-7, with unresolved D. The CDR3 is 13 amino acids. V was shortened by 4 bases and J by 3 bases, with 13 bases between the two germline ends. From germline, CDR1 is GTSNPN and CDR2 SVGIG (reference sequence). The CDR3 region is CAWNLDGYYEQYF. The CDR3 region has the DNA TGTGCCTGGAACCTCGACGGTTACTACGAGCAGTACTTC. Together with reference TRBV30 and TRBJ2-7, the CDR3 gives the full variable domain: SQTIHQWPATLVQPVGSPLSLECTVEGTSNPNLYWYRQAAGRGLQLLFYSVGIGQISSEVPQNLSASRPQDRQFILSSKKLLLSDSGFYLCAWNLDGYYEQYFGPGTRLTVT.

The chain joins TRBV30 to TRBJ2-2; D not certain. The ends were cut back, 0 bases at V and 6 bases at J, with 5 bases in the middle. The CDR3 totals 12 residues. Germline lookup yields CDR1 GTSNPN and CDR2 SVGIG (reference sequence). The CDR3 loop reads CAWSVGPGELFF. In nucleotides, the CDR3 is TGTGCCTGGAGTGTGGGTCCCGGGGAGCTGTTTTTT.

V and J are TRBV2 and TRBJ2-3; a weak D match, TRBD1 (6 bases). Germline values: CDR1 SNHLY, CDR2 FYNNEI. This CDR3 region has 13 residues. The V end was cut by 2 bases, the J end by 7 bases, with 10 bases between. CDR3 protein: CASSESGTNTQYF. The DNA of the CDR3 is TGTGCCAGCAGTGAATCAGGGACAAATACGCAGTATTTT.